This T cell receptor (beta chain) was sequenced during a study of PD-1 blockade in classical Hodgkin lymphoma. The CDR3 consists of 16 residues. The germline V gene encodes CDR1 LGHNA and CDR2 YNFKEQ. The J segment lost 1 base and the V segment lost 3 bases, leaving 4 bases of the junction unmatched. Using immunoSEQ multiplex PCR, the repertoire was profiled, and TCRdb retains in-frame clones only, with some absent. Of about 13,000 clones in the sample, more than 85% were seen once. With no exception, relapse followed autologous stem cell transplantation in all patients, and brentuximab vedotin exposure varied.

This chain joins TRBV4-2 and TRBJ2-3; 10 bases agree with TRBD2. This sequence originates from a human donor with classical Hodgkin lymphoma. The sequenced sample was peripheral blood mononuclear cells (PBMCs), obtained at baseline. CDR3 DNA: TGTGCCAGCAGCCAGGCCGGGACTAGCGGCACAGATACGCAGTATTTT. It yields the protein CASSQAGTSGTDTQYF.